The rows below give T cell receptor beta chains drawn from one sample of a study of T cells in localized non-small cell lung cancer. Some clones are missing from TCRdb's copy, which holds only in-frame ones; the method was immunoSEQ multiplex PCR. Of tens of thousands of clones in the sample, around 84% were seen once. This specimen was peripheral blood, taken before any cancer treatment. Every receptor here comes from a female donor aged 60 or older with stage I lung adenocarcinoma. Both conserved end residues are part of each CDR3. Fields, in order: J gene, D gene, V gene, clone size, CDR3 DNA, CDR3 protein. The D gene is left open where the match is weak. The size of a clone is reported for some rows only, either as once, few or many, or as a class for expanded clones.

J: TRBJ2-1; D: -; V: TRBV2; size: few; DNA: TGTGCCAGCAGTGACGCAGGTTACAATGAGCAGTTCTTC; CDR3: CASSDAGYNEQFF
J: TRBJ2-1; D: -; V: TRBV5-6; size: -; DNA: TGTGCCAGCAGCTTGACGGGGGTCCACAATGAGCAGTTCTTC; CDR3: CASSLTGVHNEQFF
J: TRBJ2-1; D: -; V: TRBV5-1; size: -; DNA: TGCGCCAGCAGCTTACGGCAGGGAAAGTTTTATGAGCAGTTCTTC; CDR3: CASSLRQGKFYEQFF
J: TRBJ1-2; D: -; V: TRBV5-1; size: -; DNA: TGCGCCAGCAGCTTGGCCGCAGGGTTCGATGGCTACACCTTC; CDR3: CASSLAAGFDGYTF
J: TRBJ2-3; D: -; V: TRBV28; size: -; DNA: TGTGCCAGCAGTTTTTTATCTGGCACAGATACGCAGTATTTT; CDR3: CASSFLSGTDTQYF
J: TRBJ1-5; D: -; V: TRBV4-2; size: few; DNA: TGTGCCAGCAGCCAAGGCGAAGCTCAGCCCCAGCATTTT; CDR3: CASSQGEAQPQHF
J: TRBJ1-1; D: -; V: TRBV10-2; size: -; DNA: TGCGCCAGCAGTGAAGGGGGGAACACTGAAGCTTTCTTT; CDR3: CASSEGGNTEAFF
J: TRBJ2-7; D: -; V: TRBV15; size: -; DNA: TGTGCCACCAGCAGCGTTACAGGGCTCGAGCAGTACTTC; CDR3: CATSSVTGLEQYF
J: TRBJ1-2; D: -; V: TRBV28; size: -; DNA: TGTGCCAGCATCTCTGGGCGGGCCATCTATGGCTACACCTTC; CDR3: CASISGRAIYGYTF
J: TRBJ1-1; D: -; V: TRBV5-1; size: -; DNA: TGCGCCAGCAGCTTGCTACAGACAGCTGTGAACACTGAAGCTTTCTTT; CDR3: CASSLLQTAVNTEAFF
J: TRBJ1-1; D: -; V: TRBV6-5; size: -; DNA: TGTGCCAGCGGTCCGGCGGGGACCGGGCGCTTCTTT; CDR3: CASGPAGTGRFF
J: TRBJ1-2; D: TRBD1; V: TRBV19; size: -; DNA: TGTGCCAGTAGTGCAACCGGGACAGGGAATGGCTACACCTTC; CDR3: CASSATGTGNGYTF
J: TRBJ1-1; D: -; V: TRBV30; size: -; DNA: TGTGCCTGGACTCGATGGGGCAGGGGAACCAACACTGAAGCTTTCTTT; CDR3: CAWTRWGRGTNTEAFF
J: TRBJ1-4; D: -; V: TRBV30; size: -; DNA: TGTGCCTGGGGCCGGCGAGGGAAGGGTGAAAAACTGTTTTTT; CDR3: CAWGRRGKGEKLFF
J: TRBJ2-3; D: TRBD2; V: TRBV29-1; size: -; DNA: TGCAGCGGGACTAGATCCACAGATACGCAGTATTTT; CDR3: CSGTRSTDTQYF
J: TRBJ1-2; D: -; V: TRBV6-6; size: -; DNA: TGTGCCAGCAGTCATCGGTCGGCTGACTATGGCTACACCTTC; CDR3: CASSHRSADYGYTF
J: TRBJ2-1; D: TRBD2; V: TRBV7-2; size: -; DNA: TGTGCCAGCAGCTCGGGACTAGCGGGGGTGCAGTTCTTC; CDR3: CASSSGLAGVQFF
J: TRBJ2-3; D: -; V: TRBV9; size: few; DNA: TGTGCCAGCAGCGTGACCGGGCCGCGCACAGATACGCAGTATTTT; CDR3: CASSVTGPRTDTQYF
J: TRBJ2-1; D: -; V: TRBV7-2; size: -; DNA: TGTGCCAGCAGCTTAACGATGGCCCGGCGACCCGACAATGAGCAGTTCTTC; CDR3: CASSLTMARRPDNEQFF
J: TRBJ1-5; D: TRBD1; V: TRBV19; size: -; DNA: TGTGCCAGTTCACAGGGGGCAGGGGGACAGCCCCAGCATTTT; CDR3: CASSQGAGGQPQHF
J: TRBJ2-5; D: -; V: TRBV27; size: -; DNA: TGTGCCAGCAGTTTATCCCGTCGTGGAGGGCGGGAGACCCAGTACTTC; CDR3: CASSLSRRGGRETQYF
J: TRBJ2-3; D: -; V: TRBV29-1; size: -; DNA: TGCAGCGTTGGGGACGTGGATACGCAGTATTTT; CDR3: CSVGDVDTQYF
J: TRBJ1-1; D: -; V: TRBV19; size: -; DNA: TGTGCCAGTAGTCTCGGTGGAGGGGGGGTCTACACTGAAGCTTTCTTT; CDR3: CASSLGGGGVYTEAFF
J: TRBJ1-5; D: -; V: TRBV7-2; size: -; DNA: TGTGCCAGCAGCTTAGGAGCAGGGACTCAGCCCCAGCATTTT; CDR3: CASSLGAGTQPQHF
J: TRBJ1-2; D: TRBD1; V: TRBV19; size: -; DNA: TGTGCCAGTAGCCACAGGGGAGGTGGCTACACCTTC; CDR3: CASSHRGGGYTF
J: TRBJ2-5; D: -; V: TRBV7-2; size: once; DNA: TGTGCCAGCAGCCGCCAAGTCCAAGAGACCCAGTACTTC; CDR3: CASSRQVQETQYF
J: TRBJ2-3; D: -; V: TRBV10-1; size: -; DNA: TGCGCCAGCAGTCAGCTAACGAGGATAGATACGCAGTATTTT; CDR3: CASSQLTRIDTQYF
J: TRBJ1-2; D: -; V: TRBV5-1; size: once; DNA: TGCGCCAGCAGCTTAGCACAGGCCCTTAACTATGGCTACACCTTC; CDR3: CASSLAQALNYGYTF
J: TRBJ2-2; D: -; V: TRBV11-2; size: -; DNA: TGTGCCAGCAGCTTAGTGGCTAGCGCTAACACCGGGGAGCTGTTTTTT; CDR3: CASSLVASANTGELFF
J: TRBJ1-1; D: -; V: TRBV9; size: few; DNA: TGTGCCAGCAGCCTCGGGGGGTTGAACACTGAAGCTTTCTTT; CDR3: CASSLGGLNTEAFF
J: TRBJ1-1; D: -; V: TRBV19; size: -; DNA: TGTGCCAGTAGTCCCACGGACAGATTGAACACTGAAGCTTTCTTT; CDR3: CASSPTDRLNTEAFF
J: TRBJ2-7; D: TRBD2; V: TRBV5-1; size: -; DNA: TGCGCCAGCAGCTCACGGACTAGGGACTACGAGCAGTACTTC; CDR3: CASSSRTRDYEQYF
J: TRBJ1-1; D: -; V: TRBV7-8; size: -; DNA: TGTGCCAGCAGCTTAGCTTCACCCGGCGGCACTGAAGCTTTCTTT; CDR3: CASSLASPGGTEAFF
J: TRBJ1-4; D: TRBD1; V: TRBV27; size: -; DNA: TGTGCCAGCAGTTTAGGTCTGGGACAGCGGGAAAAACTGTTTTTT; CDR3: CASSLGLGQREKLFF
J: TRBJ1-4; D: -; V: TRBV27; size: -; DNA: TGTGCCAGCAGTTTATCGTTCGGCTCCCCCAGTGAAAAACTGTTTTTT; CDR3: CASSLSFGSPSEKLFF
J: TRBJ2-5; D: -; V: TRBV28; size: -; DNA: TGTGCCAGCACCCGGGACGGGTACCAAGAGACCCAGTACTTC; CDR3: CASTRDGYQETQYF
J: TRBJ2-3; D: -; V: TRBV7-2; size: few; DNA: TGTGCCAGCAGCTTACGGCAGGGTCATATTACGCAGTATTTT; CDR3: CASSLRQGHITQYF
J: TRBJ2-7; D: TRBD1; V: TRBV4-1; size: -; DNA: TGCGCCAGCAGCCTAGAGGACAGGGGAGGTTACGAGCAGTACTTC; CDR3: CASSLEDRGGYEQYF
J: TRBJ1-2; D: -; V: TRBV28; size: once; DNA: TGTGCCAGCAGTCCCCACCGTGGGGGTGGCTACACCTTC; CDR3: CASSPHRGGGYTF
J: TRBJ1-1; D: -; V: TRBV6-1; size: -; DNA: TGTGCCAGCAGTGAGGCTTACAGGGAAGCTTTCTTT; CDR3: CASSEAYREAFF
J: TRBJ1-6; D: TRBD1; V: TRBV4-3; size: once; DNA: TGCGCCAGCAGCCAAGCCTCCGACAGGGTTTCACCCCTCCACTTT; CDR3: CASSQASDRVSPLHF
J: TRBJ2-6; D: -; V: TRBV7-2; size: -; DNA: TGTGCCAGCAGCTTACACGGAGGGGGTTCCTCTGGGGCCAACGTCCTGACTTTC; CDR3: CASSLHGGGSSGANVLTF
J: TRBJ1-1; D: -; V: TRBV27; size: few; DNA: TGTGCCAGCAGATTTGATATCATGAACACTGAAGCTTTCTTT; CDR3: CASRFDIMNTEAFF
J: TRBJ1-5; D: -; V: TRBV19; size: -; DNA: TGTGCCAGTAGTAAGGTGCAGGTTCATCAGCCCCAGCATTTT; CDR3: CASSKVQVHQPQHF